The source of this TCR beta chain is a study of beta chain features in type 1 diabetes. Regarding the study as a whole: Moderate yet significant TCRB CDR3 shortening was seen in Type 1 diabetes patients in all four CD4+ subsets.

The CDR3 runs 15 residues. The V end lost 3 bases, the J end lost 5 bases, and 14 bases lay between the germline ends. The germline gives CDR1 KGHSH, CDR2 LQKENI. On this clone: The antigen is undetermined.

TCRB transcripts that were expressed got sequenced, as all of the isolated RNA had been reverse transcribed. Produced via immunoSEQ multiplex PCR; TCRdb's table is partial and in-frame only. This table has 860,000 or so clones, 15% to 20% appearing once. CD45RO/CCR7/CD25/CD127/CD95/CD27 separated CD4+ naive, central memory, regulatory and stem cell-like memory cells by sorting. Sequencing input: naive CD4+ T cells from blood. The V and J genes are TRBV18 and TRBJ2-1, with unresolved D. The sequence was obtained from a woman under 30 in good health. CDR3 nucleotides: TGTGCCAGCTCACCGCTGGGCCGCCAAGACAATGAGCAGTTCTTC. Protein: CASSPLGRQDNEQFF.